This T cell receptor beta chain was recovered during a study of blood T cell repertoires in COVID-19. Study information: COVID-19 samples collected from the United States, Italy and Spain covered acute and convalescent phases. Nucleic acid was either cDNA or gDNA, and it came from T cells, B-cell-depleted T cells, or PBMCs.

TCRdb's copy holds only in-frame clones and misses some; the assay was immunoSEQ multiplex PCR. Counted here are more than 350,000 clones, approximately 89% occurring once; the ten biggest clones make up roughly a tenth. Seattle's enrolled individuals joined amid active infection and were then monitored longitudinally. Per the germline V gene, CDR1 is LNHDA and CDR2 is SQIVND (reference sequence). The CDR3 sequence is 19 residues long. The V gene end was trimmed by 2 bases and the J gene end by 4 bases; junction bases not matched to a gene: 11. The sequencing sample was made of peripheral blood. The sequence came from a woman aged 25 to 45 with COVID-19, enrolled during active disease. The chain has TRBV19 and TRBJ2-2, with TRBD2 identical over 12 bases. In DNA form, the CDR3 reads TGTGCCAGTAGTATAAGACTAGCGGGAGAATGGAAGGGCACCGGGGAGCTGTTTTTT. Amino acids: CASSIRLAGEWKGTGELFF.